The 30 T cell receptor beta chains presented below share a single source sample, sequenced in a study of Ad26.COV2.S vaccination and SARS-CoV-2 variants. Clones were sequenced by immunoSEQ multiplex PCR, and TCRdb holds only the in-frame ones, with some missing. The sample consists of approximately 400,000 clones, 70% to 90% of them appearing once. Documented treatment: approximately 18 received Ad26.COV2.S at low or high dose, single or two shots; 5 received placebo; per-sample allocation not given. Samples came from day 63 after the first vaccine or placebo injection. This specimen was peripheral blood, taken in a trial of Ad26.COV2.S vaccine versus placebo. The receptors shown here come from a person between 18 and 65 years old who received the Ad26.COV2.S COVID-19 vaccine or a placebo.

V usage is TRBV4-1 and J usage is TRBJ2-1; no clear D gene. With 4 bases removed from V and 6 bases from J, the gap between germline ends came to 16 bases. The germline gives CDR1 MGHRA, CDR2 YSYEKL. The CDR3 has 15 amino acids. CDR3 in amino acids: CASSRYRSVFNEQFF. CDR3 DNA: TGCGCCAGCAGCCGGTACCGGTCCGTTTTCAATGAGCAGTTCTTC.

The chain uses TRBV18 and TRBJ2-5, with 7 positions matching TRBD1. The CDR3 is 13 amino acids. Germline-derived CDR1 and CDR2 are KGHSH and LQKENI. Germline trimming cut 5 bases from V and 2 bases from J; bases unmatched to any gene: 2. CDR3 sequence reads: CASSRDRQETQYF. CDR3 DNA sequence: TGTGCCAGCTCAAGGGACAGACAAGAGACCCAGTACTTC.

The chain recombines TRBV20-1 with TRBJ2-2; D uncertain. The V gene lost 2 bases and the J gene lost 9 bases, with 7 bases spanning the gap. This CDR3 contains 11 residues. From germline, CDR1 is DFQATT and CDR2 SNEGSKA (reference sequence). The CDR3 coding sequence is TGCAGTGCTAGATTCCGTCGGGAGCTGTTTTTT. It encodes CSARFRRELFF.

This clone appeared a few times. The chain is built from TRBV27 and TRBJ2-7, with D perhaps TRBD2 (7 bases). CDR3 length: 16 amino acids. From germline, CDR1 is MNHEY and CDR2 SMNVEV (reference sequence). Trimming shortened V by 4 bases and J by 0 bases, and 16 bases separated the two germline ends. The CDR3 reads CASSWGGAVGSYEQYF. CDR3 in DNA: TGTGCCAGCAGTTGGGGGGGGGCAGTTGGCTCCTACGAGCAGTACTTC.

This chain connects TRBV30 to TRBJ1-2; no firm D call. CDR3 size: 16 residues. Deletions cut 3 bases from V and 5 bases from J, with 22 bases between. The V gene's germline CDR1 is GTSNPN and CDR2 SVGIG (reference sequence). The CDR3 protein is CAWSASDRRRIYGYTF. The CDR3 region has the DNA TGTGCCTGGAGCGCCTCGGACCGGAGACGAATTTATGGCTACACCTTC.

Only one count was recorded for this clone. V is TRBV11-2 and J is TRBJ2-5, with D perhaps TRBD1 (5 bases). Between the trimmed V and J ends, which lost 1 base and 1 base, there was a span of 10 bases. This CDR3 region has 15 residues. Germline lookup yields CDR1 SGHAT and CDR2 FQNNGV. DNA of the CDR3: TGTGCCAGCAGCTTAGTTCTGGACATCCAAGAGACCCAGTACTTC. It translates to CASSLVLDIQETQYF.

The chain uses TRBV19 and TRBJ2-7, with TRBD2 matching 11 bases. Trimming took 9 bases from V and 0 from J; bases not matched to a gene: 10. This CDR3 comprises 16 residues. Germline V gene data show CDR1 as LNHDA and CDR2 as SQIVND (reference sequence). Here the CDR3 reads CASRNSGREGSYEQYF. CDR3 sequence (DNA): TGTGCCAGCCGCAATAGCGGGAGGGAGGGCTCCTACGAGCAGTACTTC.

This clone was observed a handful of times. This chain uses TRBV12-5 with TRBJ2-1; D not certain. CDR1 and CDR2 from the germline V gene are LGHNT and FRNRAP. CDR3 length: 16 amino acids. Between the trimmed V and J ends, which lost 2 bases and 3 bases, there was a span of 14 bases. The CDR3 DNA reads TGTGCTAGTGGTTTGCGATCAGGTTCCCTCTACAATGAGCAGTTCTTC. Its translation is CASGLRSGSLYNEQFF.

This clone was detected once. The chain combines TRBV19 with TRBJ2-1; TRBD2 aligns across 14 bases. The CDR3 has 18 amino acids. V trimming: 5 bases; J trimming: 1 base; junction bases outside the gene matches: 7. Looked up from germline, CDR1 is LNHDA and CDR2 is SQIVND (reference sequence). The CDR3 DNA is TGTGCCAGTAGTGTAGGACTAGCGGGGGGTAGATCCTACAATGAGCAGTTCTTC. Protein product: CASSVGLAGGRSYNEQFF.

To note about this clone: The sample carries other DNA sequences with the same CDR3. This sequence joins TRBV3-1 (or the pseudogene TRBV3-2) and TRBJ1-4, with D maybe TRBD1 (5 bases). Germline-derived CDR1 and CDR2 are LGHDT and YNNKEL (reference sequence). The CDR3 sequence is 13 residues long. The V and J ends lost 2 bases and 7 bases respectively, with 8 bases between them. The CDR3 spells CASSQRGGEKLFF. The CDR3 region has the DNA TGTGCCAGCAGCCAAAGGGGAGGTGAAAAACTGTTTTTT.

This rearrangement joins TRBV27 to TRBJ2-7, with D possibly matching TRBD2 (9 bases). The CDR3 length is 18 residues. Germline V gene sequence: CDR1 MNHEY, CDR2 SMNVEV (reference sequence). V was shortened by 3 bases and J by 5 bases, with 26 bases between the two germline ends. The CDR3 sequence: CASSLTGVFAGGINEQYF. DNA for the CDR3: TGTGCCAGCAGTTTGACAGGGGTTTTTGCGGGAGGGATAAACGAGCAGTACTTC.

The chain uses TRBV11-2 and TRBJ2-7; TRBD2 might be the D (6 bases). Trimming removed 5 bases at V and 0 bases at J, with 14 bases between. Germline V lookup: CDR1 SGHAT, CDR2 FQNNGV. The CDR3 covers 15 residues. The CDR3 DNA sequence: TGTGCCAGCAGCCCAAGACTAGAGACCTCCTACGAGCAGTACTTC. This codes for CASSPRLETSYEQYF.

The V and J genes are TRBV5-1 and TRBJ1-1; possible D gene TRBD1, 6 bases. The CDR3 contains 14 residues. Germline assignment: CDR1 SGHRS and CDR2 YFSETQ. Trimming left V 1 base short and J 3 bases short, with 10 bases between. The CDR3: CASSLHRVDTEAFF. CDR3 coding DNA: TGCGCCAGCAGCTTGCACAGGGTGGACACTGAAGCTTTCTTT.

V usage is TRBV30 and J usage is TRBJ1-5, with TRBD1 identical over 7 bases. The V segment lost 5 bases and the J segment 7 bases; nucleotides outside the gene matches: 8. This CDR3 contains 13 residues. Germline V gene data show CDR1 as GTSNPN and CDR2 as SVGIG (reference sequence). In nucleotides, the CDR3 is TGTGCCTGGGATAGACAGGGCGGACAGCCCCAGCATTTT. Translating it yields CAWDRQGGQPQHF.

The genes are TRBV5-1 and TRBJ1-1; D uncertain. The CDR3 spans 13 residues. Germline V CDR1 and CDR2: SGHRS, YFSETQ. Trimming left V 4 bases short and J 1 base short, with 8 bases between. The CDR3 spells CASSTLQNTEAFF. CDR3 DNA: TGCGCCAGCAGCACGTTACAGAACACTGAAGCTTTCTTT. Looking up the rest from reference TRBV5-1 and TRBJ1-1 gives the full variable domain: KAGVTQTPRYLIKTRGQQVTLSCSPISGHRSVSWYQQTPGQGLQFLFEYFSETQRNKGNFPGRFSGRQFSNSRSEMNVSTLELGDSALYLCASSTLQNTEAFFGQGTRLTVV.

This chain uses TRBV28 with TRBJ2-3; 9 nucleotides align to TRBD2. The CDR3 is made up of 17 amino acids. V lost 2 bases and J lost 1; bases outside the gene matches: 7. Looked up from germline, CDR1 is MDHEN and CDR2 is SYDVKM. CDR3 DNA sequence: TGTGCCAGCAGTTTACTCTTAGCGGGAGAGGGCACAGATACGCAGTATTTT. It is translated as CASSLLLAGEGTDTQYF.

The count of this clone is one. The chain is built from TRBV10-3 and TRBJ1-1; D may be TRBD1 (6 bases). The CDR3 extends over 13 amino acids. Germline assignment: CDR1 ENHRY and CDR2 SYGVKD. The ends were cut back, 9 bases at V and 5 bases at J, with 16 bases in the middle. Here the CDR3 reads CAIRGGLETEAFF. CDR3 sequence (DNA): TGTGCCATTCGGGGGGGGCTGGAAACTGAAGCTTTCTTT.

The chain has TRBV6-5 and TRBJ1-2; D might be TRBD1 (5 bases). The CDR3 sequence is 13 residues long. V gave up 4 bases and J gave up 3 bases, with 9 bases separating them. Germline CDR1 reads MNHEY; CDR2 reads SVGAGI. This chain's CDR3 is CASSLGRHYGYTF. The CDR3 DNA reads TGTGCCAGCAGTTTGGGACGGCACTATGGCTACACCTTC.

This chain uses TRBV3-1 (or the pseudogene TRBV3-2) with TRBJ1-4; D unresolved. Trimming left V 3 bases short and J 8 bases short, with 16 bases between. Germline V gives CDR1 LGHDT, CDR2 YNNKEL (reference sequence). CDR3 length equals 15 residues. The DNA for the CDR3 is TGTGCCAGCAGCCAGAGGGAGGTCGGTAGCGAAAAACTGTTTTTT. Residues: CASSQREVGSEKLFF.

This clone came up a few times. The CDR3, as DNA: TGCAGCGCCAGAAGAGGCGCTGAAGCTTTCTTT. Its translation is CSARRGAEAFF. V gene TRBV29-1 combines with J gene TRBJ1-1; unclear D gene. Trimming stripped 7 bases from V and 6 bases from J, with 12 bases between. The CDR3 is made up of 11 amino acids. CDR1 SQVTM and CDR2 ANQGSEA come from the germline V gene. The full variable domain, in which reference TRBV29-1 and TRBJ1-1 provide the parts outside the CDR3, is SAVISQKPSRDICQRGTSLTIQCQVDSQVTMMFWYRQQPGQSLTLIATANQGSEATYESGFVIDKFPISRPNLTFSTLTVSNMSPEDSSIYLCSARRGAEAFFGQGTRLTVV.

The gene calls are TRBV5-8 and TRBJ1-2; no firm D call. Germline V CDR1 and CDR2: SGHTS, YDEGEE. The CDR3 loop spans 13 amino acids. Trimming shortened V by 1 base and J by 6 bases, and 10 bases separated the two germline ends. CDR3 region: CASSLLKLHGYTF. DNA of the CDR3: TGTGCCAGCAGCTTGTTAAAGTTGCATGGCTACACCTTC.

V usage is TRBV15 and J usage is TRBJ2-3; D possibly uses TRBD1 or TRBD2 (6 bases each). The CDR3 has 14 residues. CDR1 is LNHNV, CDR2 YYDKDF, per germline (reference sequence). Trimming took 4 bases from V and 5 from J, leaving 13 bases between them. CDR3 region: CATSTGGGQDTQYF. The CDR3 DNA sequence: TGTGCCACCAGCACCGGGGGCGGACAAGATACGCAGTATTTT.

The chain recombines TRBV6-1 with TRBJ2-2; D is tentatively TRBD1 or TRBD2 (6 bases each). The germline V gene has CDR1 MNHNS and CDR2 SASEGT. This CDR3 has 14 amino acids. With 2 bases removed from V and 5 bases from J, the gap between germline ends came to 9 bases. Written as DNA, the CDR3 is TGTGCCAGCAGTGAAACAGGGAGGACCGGGGAGCTGTTTTTT. Encoded protein: CASSETGRTGELFF.

The chain joins TRBV6-2 or TRBV6-3 to TRBJ1-1, with a weak D call TRBD1 (5 bases). This CDR3 is 15 amino acids long. Germline values: CDR1 MNHEY, CDR2 SVGEGT. Trimming left V 0 bases short and J 4 bases short, with 12 bases between. CDR3 sequence: CASSYSKGQGTEAFF. In nucleotides, the CDR3 is TGTGCCAGCAGTTACTCGAAAGGTCAGGGCACTGAAGCTTTCTTT.

The chain uses TRBV27 and TRBJ2-7; 10 bases line up with TRBD2. Trimming cost V 1 base and J 2 bases; bases outside gene matches: 5. The CDR3 has 16 amino acids. The V gene's germline CDR1 is MNHEY and CDR2 SMNVEV (reference sequence). The CDR3 spells CASSLWGLAGAYEQYF. DNA of the CDR3: TGTGCCAGCAGTTTATGGGGCCTAGCGGGAGCCTACGAGCAGTACTTC.

This clone was observed a handful of times. The V gene is TRBV5-8, the J gene TRBJ2-1; maybe TRBD2 (5 bases). This CDR3 is 15 amino acids long. Trimming took 5 bases from V and 0 from J, leaving 12 bases between them. The V gene's germline CDR1 is SGHTS and CDR2 YDEGEE. CDR3 DNA: TGTGCCAGCAGTTCGGGGTCGAGCTCCTACAATGAGCAGTTCTTC. Protein sequence: CASSSGSSSYNEQFF.

The J gene is TRBJ1-2, the V gene TRBV12-3 or TRBV12-4; D is unclear. Trimming shortened V by 3 bases and J by 2 bases, and 7 bases separated the two germline ends. CDR3 length: 13 residues. The CDR3 nucleotides are TGTGCCAGCAGTTTTTCCAGAAACTATGGCTACACCTTC. Its translation: CASSFSRNYGYTF.

Regarding this clone: This specimen includes other DNA sequences encoding the same CDR3. The J gene is TRBJ1-5, the V gene TRBV11-2, with D tentatively TRBD1 (5 bases). This CDR3 has 14 amino acids. Trimming took 6 bases from V and 4 from J, leaving 13 bases between them. The germline V gene encodes CDR1 SGHAT and CDR2 FQNNGV. The CDR3 spells CASSWDGKNQPQHF. DNA for the CDR3: TGTGCCAGCAGTTGGGACGGAAAGAATCAGCCCCAGCATTTT.

A few counts support this clone. The chain joins TRBV6-2 or TRBV6-3 to TRBJ2-3; D ambiguous. This CDR3 spans 14 amino acids. V lost 4 bases, J lost 3 bases, and 11 bases lay in between. The germline V gene encodes CDR1 MNHEY and CDR2 SVGEGT. The CDR3, as DNA: TGTGCCAGCAGTTCCCTGTGGAAAACAGATACGCAGTATTTT. Amino acid sequence: CASSSLWKTDTQYF.

The J gene is TRBJ1-5, the V gene TRBV28; the match to TRBD1 covers 7 bases. With V trimmed by 6 bases and J by 4 bases, 3 bases remained unmatched. CDR1 is MDHEN, CDR2 SYDVKM, per germline. The CDR3 length is 13 residues. The CDR3 is CASRGQANQPQHF. The CDR3 DNA follows: TGTGCCAGCAGAGGACAGGCGAATCAGCCCCAGCATTTT.